The rows below give T cell receptor beta chains drawn from one sample of a study of shared clonotypes between healthy human individuals. TCRdb's table, derived via immunoSEQ multiplex PCR, lists solely in-frame clones and lacks some. The sample contains under 2,500,000 clones, approximately 94% of which appear only once. Sequencing used naive CD4+ T cells sorted from blood. These receptors were taken from a man aged 18 to 35 in good health. The CDR3 runs from the conserved cysteine through the conserved F or W. Fields, in order: clone size, CDR3 length, D gene, J gene, V gene, CDR3 DNA, CDR3 protein. A D gene is named only where the DNA matches it firmly. Expanded clones are given a class, and other clones once, few, many or no size at all.

>.|14|.|TRBJ2-7|TRBV5-5
TGTGCCAGCAGCTACTCACCCGAACTCCAAATACAGTACTTC
CASSYSPELQIQYF
>.|14|.|TRBJ2-5|TRBV28
TGTGCCGCCCAGCTGGCCGACAGCCCAGAGACCCAGTACTTC
CAAQLADSPETQYF
>once|13|.|TRBJ2-2|TRBV7-3
TGTGCCAGCAGTCTAGGGCCAGCCGGGGAGCTGTTTTTT
CASSLGPAGELFF
>few|14|.|TRBJ1-5|TRBV18
TGTGCCAGCTCACCAGGGGACATCAATCAGCCCCAGCATTTT
CASSPGDINQPQHF
>.|12|.|TRBJ2-3|TRBV5-6
TGTGCCAGCAGCTTGCTAGGGTTAACGCAGTATTTT
CASSLLGLTQYF
>.|13|.|TRBJ1-1|TRBV5-1
TGCGCCAGCAGCCTGTCCGCGGCCACTGAAGCTTTCTTT
CASSLSAATEAFF
>.|14|.|TRBJ2-2|TRBV6-6
TGTGCCAGCCGGGAACTTCCGAACACCGGGGAGCTGTTTTTT
CASRELPNTGELFF
>.|14|TRBD1|TRBJ2-7|TRBV5-1
TGCGCCAGCAGCTTGAGGCAGGGGGCCGGCGAGCAGTACTTC
CASSLRQGAGEQYF
>.|15|TRBD1|TRBJ1-2|TRBV28
TGTGCCAGCAGTATCTCCGGGCAGGGGGCCTATGGCTACACCTTC
CASSISGQGAYGYTF
>.|15|TRBD1|TRBJ2-7|TRBV28
TGTGCCAGCAGACGGGGACAGGGAGGAGACTACGAGCAGTACTTC
CASRRGQGGDYEQYF
>.|15|.|TRBJ2-6|TRBV6-5
TGTGCCAGCAGATTAGGACAGTCTGGGGCCAACGTCCTGACTTTC
CASRLGQSGANVLTF
>.|14|.|TRBJ1-1|TRBV6-6
TGTGCCAACCGCCCCGGCGGTTCAGACACTGAAGCTTTCTTT
CANRPGGSDTEAFF
>.|14|.|TRBJ1-5|TRBV7-9
TGTGCCAGCAGCTTTACTAATAGCAATCAGCCCCAGCATTTT
CASSFTNSNQPQHF
>.|12|TRBD1|TRBJ1-4|TRBV30
TGTGCCTGGCAGGGGGGTAATGAAAAACTGTTTTTT
CAWQGGNEKLFF
>once|16|TRBD1|TRBJ1-2|TRBV18
TGTGCCAGCTCACCAATGAGGACAGGGTCGAACTATGGCTACACCTTC
CASSPMRTGSNYGYTF